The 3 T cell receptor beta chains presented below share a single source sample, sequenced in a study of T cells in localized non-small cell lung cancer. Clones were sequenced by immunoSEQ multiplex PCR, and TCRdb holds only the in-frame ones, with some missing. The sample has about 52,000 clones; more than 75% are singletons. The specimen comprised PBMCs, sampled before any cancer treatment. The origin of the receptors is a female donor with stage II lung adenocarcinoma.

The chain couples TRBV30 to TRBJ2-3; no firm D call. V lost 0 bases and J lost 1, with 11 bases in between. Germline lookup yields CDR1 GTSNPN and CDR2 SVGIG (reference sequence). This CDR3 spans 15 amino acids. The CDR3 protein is CAWSVRSKGTDTQYF. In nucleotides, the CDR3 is TGTGCCTGGAGTGTACGGTCCAAGGGCACAGATACGCAGTATTTT.

The CDR3 DNA reads TGCGCCAGCAGCCTGCCGGGAACAGCTAATGAAAAACTGTTTTTT. This codes for CASSLPGTANEKLFF. The V gene is TRBV5-1, the J gene TRBJ1-4; D is unclear. The germline V gene has CDR1 SGHRS and CDR2 YFSETQ. The CDR3 spans 15 residues. V was pared by 4 bases and J by 3 bases, with 13 bases between.

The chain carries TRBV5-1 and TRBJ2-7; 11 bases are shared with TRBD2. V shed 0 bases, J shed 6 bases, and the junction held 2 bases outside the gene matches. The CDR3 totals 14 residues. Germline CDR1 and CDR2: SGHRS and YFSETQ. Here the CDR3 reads CASSLGTSGGEQYF. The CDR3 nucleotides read TGCGCCAGCAGCTTGGGCACTAGCGGGGGCGAGCAGTACTTC.